The present T cell receptor beta chain was sequenced within a study of a mutant IDH1 vaccine in newly diagnosed glioma. On the study more broadly: Once 4-6 weeks had passed after radiotherapy alone, vaccination started, or it started with temozolomide cycles.

Comments on this clone: Antigen specificity is unknown.

Germline V CDR1 and CDR2: SGHRS, YFSETQ. This CDR3 region has 15 residues. Profiling relied on immunoSEQ multiplex PCR, and the TCRdb table lists in-frame clones only, not all of them. The table lists approximately 79,000 clones, 85% to 90% of them singletons. Described time point: week 23, last vaccination. The investigators gave 300 ug of mutant IDH1 20-mer peptide in each vaccine dose, together with topical imiquimod. The sequence was obtained from a woman aged 50 to 60 with glioma. This chain links TRBV5-1 with TRBJ2-5, with TRBD2 matching 14 bases. TRBJ2-7 explains the end of the DNA better; the J call may be wrong. The source was PBMCs, collected from a glioma patient whose treatment included an IDH1 peptide vaccine. The CDR3 coding sequence is TGCGCCAGCAGCTTGAGACTAGCGGGAGGGTCCGAGCAGTACTTC. Its protein is CASSLRLAGGSEQYF.